This TCR beta chain was identified during a study of beta chain features in type 1 diabetes. In the study overall: All of the samples together had 95 million to 140 million sorted cells examined.

Of the isolated RNA, all was reverse transcribed, and so the sequenced material was expressed TCRB transcripts. Reads from naive, central memory and regulatory T cell samples averaged about 3.8 million. Measured with immunoSEQ multiplex PCR; TCRdb has only the in-frame clones, and not every one. There are 140,000 to 150,000 clones in the sample; about 44% occur only once, and around 0.43% lies in the top ten. The CDR3 consists of 13 residues. V lost 11 bases, J lost 0 bases, and 8 bases lay in between. The V gene's germline CDR1 is MNHNS and CDR2 SASEGT. General observations from the study: A moderate, significant TCRB CDR3 shortening appeared in type 1 diabetes across four CD4+ subsets. Patients and controls would share equally any PCR tilt toward shorter templates.

To note about this clone: What it binds is not known.

V usage is TRBV6-1 and J usage is TRBJ2-6; D is undetermined. The TCR originated in a man aged 18 to 30 in good health. Sequencing was performed on Tregs from blood. For the CDR3, the DNA is TGTGCCTCACTCCCCTCTGGGGCCAACGTCCTGACTTTC. It encodes CASLPSGANVLTF.